This TCR beta chain stems from a study of PD-1 blockade in mismatch repair-deficient tumors. Study-wide context: All were previously treated, progressing patients with around eleven mismatch repair-deficient cancer types.

CDR1 is MNHNS, CDR2 SASEGT, per germline. The CDR3 has 13 amino acids. The V and J ends lost 5 bases and 7 bases respectively, with 12 bases between them. All patients were mismatch repair deficient, assessed by either PCR or immunohistochemistry. TCR sequencing covered a few patients who responded to pembrolizumab. The protocol was immunoSEQ multiplex PCR, while the TCRdb copy is restricted to in-frame clones and leaves out a portion. The sample has tens of thousands of clones, about four fifths seen once; the top ten hold 20% to 25%. The starting material was peripheral blood, obtained 4 weeks after starting pembrolizumab. The chain couples TRBV6-1 to TRBJ2-1; TRBD2 might be the D (6 bases). The sequence derives from an adult with mismatch repair-deficient cancer. CDR3 in DNA: TGTGCCAGCAGTTTGGGGACTCATAATGAGCAGTTCTTC. It codes for CASSLGTHNEQFF.